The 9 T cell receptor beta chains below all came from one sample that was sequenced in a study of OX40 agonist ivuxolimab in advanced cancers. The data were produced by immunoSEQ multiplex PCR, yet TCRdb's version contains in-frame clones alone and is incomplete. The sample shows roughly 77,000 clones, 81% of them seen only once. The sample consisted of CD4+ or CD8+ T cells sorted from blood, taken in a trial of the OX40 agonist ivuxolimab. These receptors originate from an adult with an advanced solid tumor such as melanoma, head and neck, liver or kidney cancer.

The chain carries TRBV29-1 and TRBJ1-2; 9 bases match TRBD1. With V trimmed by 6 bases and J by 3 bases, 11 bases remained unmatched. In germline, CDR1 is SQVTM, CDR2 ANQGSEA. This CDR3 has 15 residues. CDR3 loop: CSVLGDRAGDYGYTF. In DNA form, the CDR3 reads TGCAGCGTCCTTGGGGACAGGGCGGGTGACTATGGCTACACCTTC.

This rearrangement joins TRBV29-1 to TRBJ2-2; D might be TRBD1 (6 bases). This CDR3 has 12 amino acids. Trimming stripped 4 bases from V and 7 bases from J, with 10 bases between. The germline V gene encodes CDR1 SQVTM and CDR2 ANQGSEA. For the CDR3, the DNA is TGCAGCGTTGCCACAGGGCACGGGGAGCTGTTTTTT. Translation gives CSVATGHGELFF.

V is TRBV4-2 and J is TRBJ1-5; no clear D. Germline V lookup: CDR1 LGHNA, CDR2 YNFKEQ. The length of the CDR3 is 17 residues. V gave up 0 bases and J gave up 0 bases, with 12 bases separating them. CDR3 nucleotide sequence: TGTGCCAGCAGCCAAGAACCCGGAGGCTATAGCAATCAGCCCCAGCATTTT. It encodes CASSQEPGGYSNQPQHF.

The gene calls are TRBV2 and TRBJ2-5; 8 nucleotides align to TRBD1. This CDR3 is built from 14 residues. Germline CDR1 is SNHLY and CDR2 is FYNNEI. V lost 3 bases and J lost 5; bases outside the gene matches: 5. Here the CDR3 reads CASSEQGAGETQYF. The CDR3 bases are TGTGCCAGCAGTGAGCAGGGGGCAGGGGAGACCCAGTACTTC.

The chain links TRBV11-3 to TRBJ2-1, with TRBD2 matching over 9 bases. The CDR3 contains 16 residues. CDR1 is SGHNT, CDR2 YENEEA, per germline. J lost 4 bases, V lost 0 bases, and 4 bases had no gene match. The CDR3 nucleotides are TGTGCCAGCAGCTTAGATCAAGCGGGGGGTTACAATGAGCAGTTCTTC. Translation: CASSLDQAGGYNEQFF.

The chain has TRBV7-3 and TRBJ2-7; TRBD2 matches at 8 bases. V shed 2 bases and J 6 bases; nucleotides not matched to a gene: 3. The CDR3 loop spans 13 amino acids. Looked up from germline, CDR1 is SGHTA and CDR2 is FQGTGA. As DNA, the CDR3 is TGTGCCAGCAGCTTAGCGGGGGGTTTCGAGCAGTACTTC. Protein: CASSLAGGFEQYF. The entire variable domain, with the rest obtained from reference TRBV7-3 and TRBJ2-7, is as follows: GAGVSQTPSNKVTEKGKYVELRCDPISGHTALYWYRQSLGQGPEFLIYFQGTGAADDSGLPNDRFFAVRPEGSVSTLKIQRTERGDSAVYLCASSLAGGFEQYFGPGTRLTVT.

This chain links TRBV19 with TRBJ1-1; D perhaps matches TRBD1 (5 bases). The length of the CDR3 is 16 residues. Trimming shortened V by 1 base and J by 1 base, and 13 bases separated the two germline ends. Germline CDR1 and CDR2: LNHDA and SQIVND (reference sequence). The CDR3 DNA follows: TGTGCCAGTAGTATAGGACGGGGCCCTCGGAACACTGAAGCTTTCTTT. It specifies CASSIGRGPRNTEAFF. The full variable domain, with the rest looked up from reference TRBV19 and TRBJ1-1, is DGGITQSPKYLFRKEGQNVTLSCEQNLNHDAMYWYRQDPGQGLRLIYYSQIVNDFQKGDIAEGYSVSREKKESFPLTVTSAQKNPTAFYLCASSIGRGPRNTEAFFGQGTRLTVV.

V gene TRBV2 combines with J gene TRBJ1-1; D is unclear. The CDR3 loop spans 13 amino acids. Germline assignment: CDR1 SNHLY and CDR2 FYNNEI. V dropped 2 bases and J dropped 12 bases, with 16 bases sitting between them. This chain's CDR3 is CASSEYLGMTTFF. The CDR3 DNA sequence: TGTGCCAGCAGTGAATACCTGGGGATGACAACTTTCTTT.

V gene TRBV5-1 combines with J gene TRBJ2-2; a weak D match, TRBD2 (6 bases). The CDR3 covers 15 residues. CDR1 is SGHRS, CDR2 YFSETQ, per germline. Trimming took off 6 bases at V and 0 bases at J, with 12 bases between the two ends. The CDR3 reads CASKRTGANTGELFF. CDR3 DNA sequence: TGCGCCAGCAAGCGCACGGGGGCGAACACCGGGGAGCTGTTTTTT.